This T cell receptor (beta chain) emerged from a study of PD-1 blockade in classical Hodgkin lymphoma. Study findings and constraints: In newly diagnosed patients, baseline TCR diversity was reportedly below that of healthy donors. CD4+ TCR diversity rose significantly by C4D1, and CD8+ TCR diversity did not. Complete responders possessed baseline diversity comparable to newly diagnosed patients.

Each of the patients experienced relapse following autologous stem cell transplantation, and their brentuximab vedotin exposure differed. Best overall response was complete response, partial response or progressive disease in these relapsed/refractory classical Hodgkin lymphoma patients. This clone showed up just once. The target antigen is unknown. TCRdb keeps only in-frame clones here, not all; method: immunoSEQ multiplex PCR. The sample has about 30,000 clones; around four fifths are singletons. Germline assignment: CDR1 SGHAT and CDR2 FQNNGV. The ends were cut back, 1 base at V and 2 bases at J, with 9 bases in the middle. This CDR3 has 15 residues.

The sample here was peripheral blood mononuclear cells (PBMCs), taken before the second cycle of nivolumab. This sequence was found in a human donor with classical Hodgkin lymphoma. The chain couples TRBV11-2 to TRBJ1-3; D is possibly TRBD1 (5 bases). In DNA, the CDR3 is TGTGCCAGCAGCTTAGGGGCAGGGACTGGAAACACCATATATTTT. Translated: CASSLGAGTGNTIYF.